This T cell receptor beta chain was sequenced in a study of blood T cell repertoires in COVID-19. Across the whole study: COVID-19 samples from acute and convalescent phases originated in the United States, Italy and Spain. Sources were T cells, B-cell-depleted T cells, or PBMCs; the material itself was cDNA or gDNA.

V lost 3 bases, J lost 2 bases, and 11 bases lay in between. The CDR3 runs to 14 residues. In germline, CDR1 is SQVTM, CDR2 ANQGSEA. Per the original methods: How many nucleated cells were present was estimated from reference gene primer amplification. Produced via immunoSEQ multiplex PCR; TCRdb's table is partial and in-frame only. V, J and clone size reflect that table, while D and trimming were determined from the DNA. The table includes over 300,000 clones, 70% to 90% detected once. This sequence joins TRBV29-1 and TRBJ2-4; no firm D call. The sequenced sample consisted of peripheral blood. The clonotype comes from a human donor in a cohort sampled during active COVID-19. The chain's CDR3 is CSVDDTYTKNIQYF. As DNA, the CDR3 is TGCAGCGTTGACGACACGTATACCAAAAACATTCAGTACTTC.